This is a list of T cell receptor beta chains from one sample in a study of control samples from healthy donors and cancer patients. Assay: immunoSEQ multiplex PCR; the TCRdb copy retains only in-frame clones and omits some. The repertoire consists of about 51,000 clones, with about 80% occurring once and the leading ten covering around 10%. Sequencing input: blood. The source is a man aged 70-80 years in good health. Both conserved end residues are trimmed from each CDR3. Clone size is shown for a subset of rows, as once, few, many or a class of expanded clone.

v_call,clone_size,cdr3_aa
TRBV2,-,ASSEERESYEQY
TRBV3-1/TRBV3-2,once,ASSHRARTGELF
TRBV15,-,ATSRDRFEARVYGYT
TRBV27,-,ASSLAGGLVNEQF
TRBV11-2,-,ASANTGYGYT
TRBV23-1,-,ASSQSERRGNEKLF
TRBV24-1,-,ATSDSGFRGGYT
TRBV19,-,ASSIGPLGGDTGELF
TRBV14,-,ASSQDLGQGNTEAF
TRBV18,-,ASSPQPTAEYGYT
TRBV19,-,ASTSMLGGDTQY
TRBV19,-,ASRLLDYTPWQY
TRBV24-1,-,ATSERTGGEAF
TRBV18,few,ASSPGIGPFINYGYT
TRBV6-1,-,ASSASGSRRGGELF
TRBV24-1,-,ATSGEGPNEQF
TRBV2,-,ASSGQGGNTEAF
TRBV9,-,ASSPRTDHEQY
TRBV21-1,-,ASSNYLGLLNEQF
TRBV5-6,-,ASSLFGGRRTDTQY
TRBV2,-,ASSEETGRRLRTEAF
TRBV5-1,-,ASSLAAGSEAF
TRBV11-2,-,ASSLDNRQGGTDTQY
TRBV11-3,-,ASSLEPNRVLH
TRBV11-3,-,ASSPRAGTGGNEQY